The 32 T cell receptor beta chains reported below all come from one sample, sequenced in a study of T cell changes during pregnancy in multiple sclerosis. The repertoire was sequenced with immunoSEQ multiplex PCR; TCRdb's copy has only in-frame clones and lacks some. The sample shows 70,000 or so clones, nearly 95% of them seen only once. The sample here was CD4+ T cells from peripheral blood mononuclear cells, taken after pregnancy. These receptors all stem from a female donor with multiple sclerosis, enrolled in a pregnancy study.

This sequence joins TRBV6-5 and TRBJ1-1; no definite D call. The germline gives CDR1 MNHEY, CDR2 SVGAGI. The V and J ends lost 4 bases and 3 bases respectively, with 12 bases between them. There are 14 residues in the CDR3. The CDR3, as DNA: TGTGCCAGCAGTTGGGAGGGATGGGACACTGAAGCTTTCTTT. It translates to CASSWEGWDTEAFF.

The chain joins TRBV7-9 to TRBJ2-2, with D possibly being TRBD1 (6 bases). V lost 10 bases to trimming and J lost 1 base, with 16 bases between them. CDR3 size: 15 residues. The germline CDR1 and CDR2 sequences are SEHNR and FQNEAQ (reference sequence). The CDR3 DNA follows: TGTGCCACTATACTCCCGGGACAGAACACCGGGGAGCTGTTTTTT. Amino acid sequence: CATILPGQNTGELFF.

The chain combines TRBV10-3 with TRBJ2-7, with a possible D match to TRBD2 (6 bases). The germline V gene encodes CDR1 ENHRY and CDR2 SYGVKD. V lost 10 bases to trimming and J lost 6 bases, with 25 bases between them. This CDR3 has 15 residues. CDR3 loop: CATSARSVLGGEQYF. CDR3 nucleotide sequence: TGTGCCACGTCAGCCCGCTCGGTCCTGGGGGGCGAGCAGTACTTC.

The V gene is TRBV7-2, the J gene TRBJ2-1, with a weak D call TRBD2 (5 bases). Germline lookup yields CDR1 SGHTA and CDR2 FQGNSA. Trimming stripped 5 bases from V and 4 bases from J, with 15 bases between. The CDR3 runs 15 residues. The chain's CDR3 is CASSPQTAGYNEQFF. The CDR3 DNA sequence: TGTGCCAGCAGCCCCCAAACGGCGGGTTACAATGAGCAGTTCTTC.

The CDR3 nucleotides read TGTGCCAGCAGTGATCTGCAGGCGAAATGGACCCAGTACTTC. Amino acid sequence: CASSDLQAKWTQYF. The chain couples TRBV6-1 to TRBJ2-5, with D hard to call. The CDR3 contains 14 residues. Germline V gene data show CDR1 as MNHNS and CDR2 as SASEGT. V was shortened by 3 bases and J by 7 bases, with 15 bases between the two germline ends.

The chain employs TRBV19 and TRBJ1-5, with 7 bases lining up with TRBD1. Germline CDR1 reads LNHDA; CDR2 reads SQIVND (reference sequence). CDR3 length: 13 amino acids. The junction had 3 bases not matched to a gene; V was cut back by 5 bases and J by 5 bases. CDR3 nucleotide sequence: TGTGCCAGTAGTTCACAGGGGTATCAGCCCCAGCATTTT. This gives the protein CASSSQGYQPQHF.

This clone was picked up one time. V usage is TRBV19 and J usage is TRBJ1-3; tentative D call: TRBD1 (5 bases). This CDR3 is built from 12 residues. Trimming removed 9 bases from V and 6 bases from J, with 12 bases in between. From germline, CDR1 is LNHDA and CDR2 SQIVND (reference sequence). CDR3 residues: CASRTSLNTIYF. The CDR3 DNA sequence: TGTGCCAGCAGGACATCTCTAAACACCATATATTTT.

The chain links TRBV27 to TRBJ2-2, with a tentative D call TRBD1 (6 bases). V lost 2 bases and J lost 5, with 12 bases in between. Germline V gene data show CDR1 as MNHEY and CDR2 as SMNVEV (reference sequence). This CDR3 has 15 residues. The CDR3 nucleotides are TGTGCCAGCAGTTTACTGGGGGCAAGGACCGGGGAGCTGTTTTTT. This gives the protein CASSLLGARTGELFF.

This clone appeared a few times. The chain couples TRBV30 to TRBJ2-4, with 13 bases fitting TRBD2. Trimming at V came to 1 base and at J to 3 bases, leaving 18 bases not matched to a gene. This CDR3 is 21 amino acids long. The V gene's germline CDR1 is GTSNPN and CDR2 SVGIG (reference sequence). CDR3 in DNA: TGTGCCTGGAGTGACGGACTAGCGGGAGATCTTATGGCAATAGACAAAAACATTCAGTACTTC. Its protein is CAWSDGLAGDLMAIDKNIQYF.

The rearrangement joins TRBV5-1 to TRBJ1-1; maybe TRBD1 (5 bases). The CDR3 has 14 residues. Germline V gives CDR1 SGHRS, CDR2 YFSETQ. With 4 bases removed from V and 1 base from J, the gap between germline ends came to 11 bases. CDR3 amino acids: CASSPGYKNTEAFF. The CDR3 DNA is TGCGCCAGCAGCCCAGGGTACAAGAACACTGAAGCTTTCTTT.

CDR3 region: CASLRLGGDPLSEQYF. The CDR3 DNA reads as TGTGCCAGCCTCCGTTTGGGGGGGGACCCTTTAAGCGAGCAGTACTTC. This chain links TRBV28 with TRBJ2-7, with TRBD2 matching 7 bases. The V gene's germline CDR1 is MDHEN and CDR2 SYDVKM. CDR3 length: 16 residues. Losses at the gene ends were 8 bases for V and 6 bases for J; bases not matched to a gene: 19.

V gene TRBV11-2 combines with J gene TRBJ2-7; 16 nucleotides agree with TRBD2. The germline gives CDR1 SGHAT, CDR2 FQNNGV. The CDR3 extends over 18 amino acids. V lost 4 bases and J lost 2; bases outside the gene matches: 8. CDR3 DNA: TGTGCCAGCAGCTACCCGCCCGGGACTAGCGGGAGGGCCTACGAGCAGTACTTC. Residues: CASSYPPGTSGRAYEQYF.

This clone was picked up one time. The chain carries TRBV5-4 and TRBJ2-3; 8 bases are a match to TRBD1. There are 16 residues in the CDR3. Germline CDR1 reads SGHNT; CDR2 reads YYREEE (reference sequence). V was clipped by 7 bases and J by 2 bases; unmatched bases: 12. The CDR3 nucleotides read TGTGCCAGCCTCAAATGGGGGACAGGAGACACAGATACGCAGTATTTT. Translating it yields CASLKWGTGDTDTQYF.

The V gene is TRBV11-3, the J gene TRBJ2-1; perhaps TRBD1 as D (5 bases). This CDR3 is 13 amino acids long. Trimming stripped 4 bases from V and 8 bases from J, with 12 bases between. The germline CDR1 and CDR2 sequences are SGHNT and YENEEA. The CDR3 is CASSSIGAHEQFF. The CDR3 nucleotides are TGTGCCAGCAGCTCTATAGGGGCCCATGAGCAGTTCTTC.

In DNA form, the CDR3 reads TGTGCCAGTAACTTAGCGGGAGGTTCCTACAATGAGCAGTTCTTC. It specifies CASNLAGGSYNEQFF. The chain uses TRBV19 and TRBJ2-1, with 10 bases matching TRBD2. Germline V CDR1 and CDR2: LNHDA, SQIVND (reference sequence). The J segment lost 1 base and the V segment lost 7 bases, leaving 4 bases of the junction unmatched. The CDR3 is 15 residues long. The full variable domain, its missing parts supplied by reference TRBV19 and TRBJ2-1, is DGGITQSPKYLFRKEGQNVTLSCEQNLNHDAMYWYRQDPGQGLRLIYYSQIVNDFQKGDIAEGYSVSREKKESFPLTVTSAQKNPTAFYLCASNLAGGSYNEQFFGPGTRLTVL.

The CDR3 bases are TGTGCCAGCAGCTTCGTAACAGGGATTTGCACTGAAGCTTTCTTT. Its protein product is CASSFVTGICTEAFF. The chain recombines TRBV12-1 with TRBJ1-1; the table's TRBD1 call for D was not verified on the DNA. TRBV12-1 is designated a pseudogene. The length of the CDR3 is 15 residues.

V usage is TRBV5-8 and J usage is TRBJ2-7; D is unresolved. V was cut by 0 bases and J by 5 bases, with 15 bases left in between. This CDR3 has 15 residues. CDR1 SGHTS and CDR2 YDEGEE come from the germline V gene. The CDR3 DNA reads TGTGCCAGCAGCTTGGAGTCAGCGAGCCTCAACGAGCAGTACTTC. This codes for CASSLESASLNEQYF.

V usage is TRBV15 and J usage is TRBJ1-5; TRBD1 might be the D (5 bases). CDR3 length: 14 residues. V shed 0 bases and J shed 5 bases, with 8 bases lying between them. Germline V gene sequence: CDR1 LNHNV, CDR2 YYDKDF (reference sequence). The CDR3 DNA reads TGTGCCACCAGCAGAGATCGCAGGGATCAGCCCCAGCATTTT. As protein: CATSRDRRDQPQHF.

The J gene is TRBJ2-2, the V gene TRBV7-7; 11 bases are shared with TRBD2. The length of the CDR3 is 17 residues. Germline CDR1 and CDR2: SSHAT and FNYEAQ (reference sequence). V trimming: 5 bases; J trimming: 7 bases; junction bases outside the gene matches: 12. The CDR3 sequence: CASSPRVASGRSGELFF. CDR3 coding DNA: TGTGCCAGCAGCCCACGGGTGGCTAGCGGGAGGAGCGGGGAGCTGTTTTTT.

CDR3 in amino acids: CAWSVGGGNEQFF. CDR3 DNA sequence: TGTGCCTGGAGTGTAGGGGGGGGAAATGAGCAGTTCTTC. The rearrangement joins TRBV30 to TRBJ2-1, with D possibly TRBD2 on 7 matching bases. The CDR3 contains 13 residues. Between the trimmed V and J ends, which lost 0 bases and 7 bases, there was a span of 10 bases. CDR1 is GTSNPN, CDR2 SVGIG, per germline (reference sequence). Looking up the rest from reference TRBV30 and TRBJ2-1 gives the full variable domain: SQTIHQWPATLVQPVGSPLSLECTVEGTSNPNLYWYRQAAGRGLQLLFYSVGIGQISSEVPQNLSASRPQDRQFILSSKKLLLSDSGFYLCAWSVGGGNEQFFGPGTRLTVL.

The chain's CDR3 is CASRWGENTEAFF. DNA of the CDR3: TGTGCCAGCAGATGGGGCGAGAACACTGAAGCTTTCTTT. This chain connects TRBV28 to TRBJ1-1, with D possibly TRBD1 on 5 matching bases. Germline CDR1 and CDR2: MDHEN and SYDVKM. This CDR3 has 13 amino acids. With 6 bases removed from V and 1 base from J, the gap between germline ends came to 9 bases.

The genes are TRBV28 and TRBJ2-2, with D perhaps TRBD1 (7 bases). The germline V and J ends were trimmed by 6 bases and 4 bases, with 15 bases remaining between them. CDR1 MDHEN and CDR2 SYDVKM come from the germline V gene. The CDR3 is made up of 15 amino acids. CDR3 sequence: CASRGGQRVTGELFF. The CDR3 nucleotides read TGTGCCAGCAGGGGGGGACAGCGCGTCACCGGGGAGCTGTTTTTT.

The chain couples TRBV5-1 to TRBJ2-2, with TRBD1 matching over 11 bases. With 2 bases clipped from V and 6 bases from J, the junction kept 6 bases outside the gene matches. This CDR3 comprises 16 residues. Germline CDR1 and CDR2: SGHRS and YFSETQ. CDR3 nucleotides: TGCGCCAGCAGCTTCGGACAGGGGGCTGGTGCCGGGGAGCTGTTTTTT. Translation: CASSFGQGAGAGELFF.

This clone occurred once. The CDR3 spells CASSPLYRGRNEQYF. CDR3 DNA: TGTGCCAGCTCACCACTTTATAGGGGGCGAAACGAGCAGTACTTC. The chain couples TRBV18 to TRBJ2-7; 7 nucleotides line up with TRBD1. With V trimmed by 1 base and J by 5 bases, 8 bases remained unmatched. The CDR3 covers 15 residues. Germline lookup yields CDR1 KGHSH and CDR2 LQKENI.

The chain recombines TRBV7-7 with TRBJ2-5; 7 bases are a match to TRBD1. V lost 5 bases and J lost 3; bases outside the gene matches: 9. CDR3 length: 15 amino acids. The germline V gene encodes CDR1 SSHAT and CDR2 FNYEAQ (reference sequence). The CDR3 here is CASSSIGTEKETQYF. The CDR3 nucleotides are TGTGCCAGCAGCAGTATCGGGACAGAGAAAGAGACCCAGTACTTC.

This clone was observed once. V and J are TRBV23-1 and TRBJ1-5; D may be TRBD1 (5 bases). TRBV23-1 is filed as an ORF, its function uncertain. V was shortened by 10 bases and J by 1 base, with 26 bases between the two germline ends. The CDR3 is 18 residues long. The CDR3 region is CATDTPGPGGTSNQPQHF. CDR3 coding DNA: TGCGCCACCGACACCCCCGGCCCCGGGGGAACAAGCAATCAGCCCCAGCATTTT.

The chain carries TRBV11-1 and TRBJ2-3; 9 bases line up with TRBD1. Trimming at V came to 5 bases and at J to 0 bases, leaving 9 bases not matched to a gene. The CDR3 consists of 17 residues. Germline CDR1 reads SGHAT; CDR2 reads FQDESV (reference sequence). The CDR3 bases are TGTGCCAGCAGCGGCCAAACAGGGGGCACTAGCACAGATACGCAGTATTTT. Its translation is CASSGQTGGTSTDTQYF.

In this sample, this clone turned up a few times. The CDR3 nucleotides are TGTGCCAGTAGGAGGCGTTCGAACACTGAAGCTTTCTTT. Translated, it gives CASRRRSNTEAFF. The chain recombines TRBV19 with TRBJ1-1, with D hard to call. The CDR3 runs 13 residues. Germline assignment: CDR1 LNHDA and CDR2 SQIVND (reference sequence). Trimming left V 6 bases short and J 1 base short, with 9 bases between.

In nucleotides, the CDR3 is TGTGCCAGCAGCTTAGGGGGCAGGGCACGCGATACGCAGTATTTT. Protein sequence: CASSLGGRARDTQYF. V gene TRBV7-3 combines with J gene TRBJ2-3, with D tentatively TRBD1 (6 bases). The CDR3 length is 15 residues. V was shortened by 2 bases and J by 6 bases, with 15 bases between the two germline ends. CDR1 and CDR2 (germline): SGHTA, FQGTGA.

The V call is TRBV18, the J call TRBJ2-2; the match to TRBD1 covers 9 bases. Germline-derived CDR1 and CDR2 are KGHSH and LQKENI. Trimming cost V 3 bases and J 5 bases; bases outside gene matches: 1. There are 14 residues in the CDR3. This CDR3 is CASSPDRGTGELFF. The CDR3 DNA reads TGTGCCAGCTCACCCGACAGGGGGACCGGGGAGCTGTTTTTT.

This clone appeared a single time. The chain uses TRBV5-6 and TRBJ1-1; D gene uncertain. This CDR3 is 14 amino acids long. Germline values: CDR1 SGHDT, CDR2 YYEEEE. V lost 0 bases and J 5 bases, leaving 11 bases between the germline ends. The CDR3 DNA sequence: TGTGCCAGCAGCTTGGGACGGGGTTGGACTGAAGCTTTCTTT. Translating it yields CASSLGRGWTEAFF.

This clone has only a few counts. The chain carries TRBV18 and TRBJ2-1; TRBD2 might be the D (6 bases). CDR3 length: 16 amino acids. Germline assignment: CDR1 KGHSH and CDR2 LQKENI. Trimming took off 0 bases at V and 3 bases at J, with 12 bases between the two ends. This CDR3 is CASSPPSAGRYNEQFF. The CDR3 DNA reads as TGTGCCAGCTCACCACCCTCGGCGGGGCGCTACAATGAGCAGTTCTTC.